This T cell receptor (beta chain) was sequenced during a study of blood T cell repertoires in COVID-19. How the authors handled the data: Estimates of nucleated cell counts were drawn from the amplification of reference gene primers. Using immunoSEQ multiplex PCR, the repertoire was profiled, and TCRdb retains in-frame clones only, with some absent. V and J calls and clone size are those listed in that table; D and trimming were worked out from the DNA. The sample yields about 390,000 clones, 85% to 90% seen once. Trimming stripped 4 bases from V and 1 base from J, with 11 bases between. Germline V gene data show CDR1 as SNHLY and CDR2 as FYNNEI. This CDR3 region has 15 residues. Living in under 30 US areas, the participants were between roughly 18 and 95 years of age. Resolution of symptoms, clearance, or two negative PCRs was present in recovered Cohort 3 donors.

Sequencing input: PBMCs or T cells enriched from blood (not recorded which). The chain carries TRBV2 and TRBJ1-5; tentative D call: TRBD1 (6 bases). The sequence derives from a woman aged 50 to 60 who had recovered from COVID-19. CDR3 sequence reads: CASSVQGPSNQPQHF. Here the CDR3 DNA reads TGTGCCAGCAGTGTACAGGGTCCAAGCAATCAGCCCCAGCATTTT.